This entry lists 31 T cell receptor beta chains sequenced from one sample in a study of PD-1 blockade in mismatch repair-deficient tumors. The data were produced by immunoSEQ multiplex PCR, yet TCRdb's version contains in-frame clones alone and is incomplete. Among more than 12,000 clones listed, around 84% were seen once. The sample's time point: roughly 11-day in vitro stimulation with candidate neoantigen peptide 4. Their recognized antigens are unknown. This material consisted of cells cultured in vitro, taken from a patient treated with pembrolizumab. Receptor source: an adult with mismatch repair-deficient cancer.

This sequence joins TRBV30 and TRBJ2-3, with D maybe TRBD2 (6 bases). The V end was cut by 5 bases, the J end by 7 bases, with 7 bases between. This CDR3 spans 10 amino acids. Germline V gene lookup returns CDR1 GTSNPN and CDR2 SVGIG (reference sequence). The CDR3 sequence is CAWGTYTQYF. CDR3 nucleotide sequence: TGTGCCTGGGGGACTTATACGCAGTATTTT. The variable domain in full, completed from reference TRBV30 and TRBJ2-3, reads SQTIHQWPATLVQPVGSPLSLECTVEGTSNPNLYWYRQAAGRGLQLLFYSVGIGQISSEVPQNLSASRPQDRQFILSSKKLLLSDSGFYLCAWGTYTQYFGPGTRLTVL.

V is TRBV11-2 and J is TRBJ2-2; D may be TRBD2 (5 bases). V was shortened by 5 bases and J by 2 bases, with 18 bases between the two germline ends. Germline V gene sequence: CDR1 SGHAT, CDR2 FQNNGV. The CDR3 runs to 17 residues. This chain's CDR3 is CASSPQWRGSNTGELFF. The CDR3 nucleotides are TGTGCCAGCAGCCCCCAGTGGCGCGGGTCTAACACCGGGGAGCTGTTTTTT.

J is TRBJ1-5 and V is TRBV28; no definite D call. This CDR3 has 16 amino acids. The V gene lost 7 bases and the J gene lost 4 bases, with 20 bases spanning the gap. Per germline, CDR1 MDHEN and CDR2 SYDVKM. DNA of the CDR3: TGTGCCAGCACTATTCAAATGGCAGTTCCTAATCAGCCCCAGCATTTT. Amino acids: CASTIQMAVPNQPQHF.

This chain links TRBV7-2 with TRBJ2-7, with 7 bases aligning to TRBD2. The germline V gene has CDR1 SGHTA and CDR2 FQGNSA. The V and J ends lost 0 bases and 3 bases, in that order; junction bases with no gene match: 8. This CDR3 has 16 amino acids. The CDR3 protein is CASSLALEGLLYEQYF. The CDR3 DNA is TGTGCCAGCAGCTTAGCGCTAGAGGGACTACTCTACGAGCAGTACTTC.

The rearrangement uses TRBV6-6 and TRBJ2-7; 12 bases match TRBD2. V was pared by 7 bases and J by 6 bases, with 10 bases of the junction left unmatched. CDR1 MNHNY and CDR2 SVGAGI come from the germline V gene (reference sequence). The CDR3 contains 15 residues. The CDR3 nucleotides are TGTGCCAGCAACCCACTAGCGGGAGGCCTTCTCGAGCAGTACTTC. Its translation is CASNPLAGGLLEQYF.

The chain uses TRBV19 and TRBJ2-5; D unclear. The CDR3 extends over 14 amino acids. Trimming cost V 4 bases and J 5 bases, with 14 bases left between them. Looked up from germline, CDR1 is LNHDA and CDR2 is SQIVND (reference sequence). CDR3 loop: CASSNPQAQETQYF. CDR3 sequence (DNA): TGTGCCAGTAGTAACCCGCAGGCCCAGGAGACCCAGTACTTC.

This clone was found once. The genes are TRBV5-1 and TRBJ2-2; 10 bases fit TRBD1. The CDR3 runs 16 residues. The V gene's germline CDR1 is SGHRS and CDR2 YFSETQ. Losses at the gene ends were 4 bases for V and 6 bases for J; bases not matched to a gene: 9. The CDR3 sequence is CASSEPGQGFSGELFF. The CDR3 DNA reads TGCGCCAGCAGCGAACCGGGACAGGGGTTTTCCGGGGAGCTGTTTTTT.

The rearrangement links TRBV15 to TRBJ1-2; 7 nucleotides agree with TRBD1. Trimming at V came to 4 bases and at J to 8 bases, leaving 13 bases not matched to a gene. The germline V gene encodes CDR1 LNHNV and CDR2 YYDKDF (reference sequence). CDR3 length: 15 residues. The DNA for the CDR3 is TGTGCCACCAGCACTAAGGGAGGGGGCGAATACGGCTACACCTTC. As protein: CATSTKGGGEYGYTF.

The chain is built from TRBV11-2 and TRBJ2-1; 13 nucleotides agree with TRBD2. This CDR3 is 14 amino acids long. In germline, CDR1 is SGHAT, CDR2 FQNNGV. The V and J ends lost 5 bases and 10 bases, in that order; junction bases with no gene match: 5. The CDR3 nucleotides read TGTGCCAGCAGCCGTTCGGGACTAGCGGGAGAGCAGTTCTTC. Translated, it gives CASSRSGLAGEQFF.

This chain connects TRBV9 to TRBJ2-2; 10 bases are shared with TRBD2. With 0 bases clipped from V and 7 bases from J, the junction kept 9 bases outside the gene matches. This CDR3 is built from 17 residues. Germline V gene data show CDR1 as SGDLS and CDR2 as YYNGEE. In DNA, the CDR3 is TGTGCCAGCAGCGTAGGCCCCCCTAGCGGGAGTAGCGGGGAGCTGTTTTTT. It encodes CASSVGPPSGSSGELFF.

The rearrangement links TRBV10-3 to TRBJ2-3; D possibly corresponds to TRBD1 (6 bases). Trimming cost V 3 bases and J 1 base, with 14 bases left between them. The CDR3 contains 16 residues. CDR1 and CDR2 (germline): ENHRY, SYGVKD. Here the CDR3 DNA reads TGTGCCATCAGTGACACAACCCAGGGGCGCACAGATACGCAGTATTTT. Its translation is CAISDTTQGRTDTQYF.

Here the CDR3 reads CASSFGGLSTDTQYF. The CDR3 bases are TGTGCCAGCAGTTTCGGGGGCCTGAGCACAGATACGCAGTATTTT. This chain joins TRBV28 and TRBJ2-3; D tentatively reads TRBD1 or TRBD2 (6 bases each). The CDR3 runs to 15 residues. Looked up from germline, CDR1 is MDHEN and CDR2 is SYDVKM. Trimming left V 3 bases short and J 0 bases short, with 10 bases between.

The J gene is TRBJ1-1, the V gene TRBV27; no definite D call. The CDR3 covers 15 residues. V was clipped by 3 bases and J by 1 base, with 12 bases between them. Germline values: CDR1 MNHEY, CDR2 SMNVEV (reference sequence). CDR3 loop: CASSFAERTNTEAFF. The CDR3 bases are TGTGCCAGCAGTTTCGCCGAGCGTACGAACACTGAAGCTTTCTTT.

The chain couples TRBV7-2 to TRBJ2-7, with unresolved D. This CDR3 spans 13 amino acids. The germline CDR1 and CDR2 sequences are SGHTA and FQGNSA. Trimming took off 5 bases at V and 3 bases at J, with 11 bases between the two ends. The CDR3 DNA follows: TGTGCCAGCAGCGCCCGGTTCAGCTACGAGCAGTACTTC. This translates into CASSARFSYEQYF. Complete variable domain (other parts from reference TRBV7-2 and TRBJ2-7): GAGVSQSPSNKVTEKGKDVELRCDPISGHTALYWYRQSLGQGLEFLIYFQGNSAPDKSGLPSDRFSAERTGGSVSTLTIQRTQQEDSAVYLCASSARFSYEQYFGPGTRLTVT.

The rearrangement links TRBV2 to TRBJ1-5, with D possibly being TRBD1 (6 bases). Trimming took off 7 bases at V and 3 bases at J, with 13 bases between the two ends. The CDR3 covers 14 residues. Germline V lookup: CDR1 SNHLY, CDR2 FYNNEI. CDR3 bases: TGTGCCAGCAACAGAGACAGGATCAATCAGCCCCAGCATTTT. Its protein product is CASNRDRINQPQHF.

This clone turned up a few times. The chain is built from TRBV18 and TRBJ1-1; no clear D gene. Germline CDR1 is KGHSH and CDR2 is LQKENI. Trimming pared 2 bases from V and 0 bases from J, leaving 7 bases between. This CDR3 has 14 residues. As DNA, the CDR3 is TGTGCCAGCTCACCAGCTTTAATGAACACTGAAGCTTTCTTT. This encodes CASSPALMNTEAFF.

CDR3 region: CASSPAPAVVNEQFF. The CDR3 DNA is TGTGCCAGCAGCCCTGCACCAGCTGTTGTGAATGAGCAGTTCTTC. The genes are TRBV9 and TRBJ2-1; D is unclear. The CDR3 has 15 amino acids. Between the trimmed V and J ends, which lost 4 bases and 7 bases, there was a span of 18 bases. CDR1 and CDR2 (germline): SGDLS, YYNGEE.

V gene TRBV5-1 combines with J gene TRBJ1-4; possible D gene TRBD1, 5 bases. The CDR3 is 15 amino acids. Trimming stripped 0 bases from V and 6 bases from J, with 12 bases between. Germline CDR1 is SGHRS and CDR2 is YFSETQ. This chain's CDR3 is CASSLEGTSDEKLFF. In DNA form, the CDR3 reads TGCGCCAGCAGCTTGGAGGGGACGAGTGATGAAAAACTGTTTTTT.

The chain uses TRBV30 and TRBJ2-3; no firm D call. CDR1 is GTSNPN, CDR2 SVGIG, per germline (reference sequence). This CDR3 is built from 12 residues. With 4 bases removed from V and 9 bases from J, the gap between germline ends came to 14 bases. The CDR3 loop reads CAWTFGVGTQYF. CDR3 sequence (DNA): TGTGCCTGGACGTTTGGGGTAGGGACGCAGTATTTT.

This chain uses TRBV6-5 with TRBJ2-7, with 7 bases lining up with TRBD1. The trim removed 6 bases at V and 6 bases at J, leaving 2 bases unmatched. Germline lookup yields CDR1 MNHEY and CDR2 SVGAGI. CDR3 length: 11 residues. This CDR3 reads CASRTGVEQYF. The CDR3 DNA reads TGTGCCAGCAGAACAGGGGTCGAGCAGTACTTC.

The CDR3 DNA follows: TGTGCCAGTGGACAGGGAACGTCCGCCTACGAGCAGTACTTC. Amino acid sequence: CASGQGTSAYEQYF. The chain links TRBV19 to TRBJ2-7; TRBD1 agrees at 8 bases. In germline, CDR1 is LNHDA, CDR2 SQIVND (reference sequence). After removal of 8 bases from V and 2 bases from J, the junction contained 8 bases not matched to a gene. This CDR3 has 14 amino acids.

In DNA form, the CDR3 reads TGTGCCAGTAGTATAGCAGGGAGCTCCTACAATGAGCAGTTCTTC. Protein sequence: CASSIAGSSYNEQFF. The rearrangement joins TRBV19 to TRBJ2-1, with D perhaps given as TRBD1 or TRBD2 (5 bases each). Between the trimmed V and J ends, which lost 1 base and 0 bases, there was a span of 7 bases. Germline V gene lookup returns CDR1 LNHDA and CDR2 SQIVND (reference sequence). CDR3 size: 15 residues.

The chain has TRBV15 and TRBJ2-3, with 12 positions matching TRBD2. The germline V gene has CDR1 LNHNV and CDR2 YYDKDF (reference sequence). CDR3 length equals 18 residues. V trimming: 0 bases; J trimming: 2 bases; junction bases outside the gene matches: 6. The CDR3 sequence: CATSRETTSGRPTDTQYF. CDR3 DNA: TGTGCCACCAGCAGAGAGACGACTAGCGGGAGACCCACAGATACGCAGTATTTT.

This clone was counted a single time. The V call is TRBV18, the J call TRBJ1-1; no reliable D call. The CDR3 runs to 13 residues. V gave up 2 bases and J gave up 4 bases, with 8 bases separating them. Germline V gene sequence: CDR1 KGHSH, CDR2 LQKENI. The CDR3 coding sequence is TGTGCCAGCTCACCAGCTGGCAGCACTGAAGCTTTCTTT. It yields the protein CASSPAGSTEAFF.

In this sample, this clone turned up once. The rearrangement links TRBV30 to TRBJ2-7, with D perhaps given as TRBD1 or TRBD2 (6 bases each). Germline CDR1 GTSNPN, CDR2 SVGIG (reference sequence). The CDR3 length is 13 residues. V lost 5 bases and J lost 2, with 13 bases in between. The CDR3 nucleotides are TGTGCCTGGGGTACCGGGGGCACCTACGAGCAGTACTTC. Protein: CAWGTGGTYEQYF.

The CDR3 region has the DNA TGTGCCAGTAGCCTGGACGTAAACTATGGCTACACCTTC. It is translated as CASSLDVNYGYTF. V gene TRBV19 combines with J gene TRBJ1-2; no reliable D call. There are 13 residues in the CDR3. Trimming removed 6 bases at V and 2 bases at J, with 10 bases between. The germline V gene encodes CDR1 LNHDA and CDR2 SQIVND (reference sequence).

This clone is a singleton in its sample. The chain combines TRBV15 with TRBJ2-5, with TRBD2 matching 11 bases. The germline V gene encodes CDR1 LNHNV and CDR2 YYDKDF (reference sequence). V trimming: 1 base; J trimming: 0 bases; junction bases outside the gene matches: 1. This CDR3 contains 16 residues. CDR3 region: CATSRGLAGNQETQYF. The CDR3 region has the DNA TGTGCCACCAGCAGAGGACTAGCGGGGAACCAAGAGACCCAGTACTTC.

This clone showed up just a few times. The chain recombines TRBV27 with TRBJ1-4; tentatively, D is TRBD1 (5 bases). This CDR3 comprises 12 residues. Germline CDR1 MNHEY, CDR2 SMNVEV (reference sequence). V lost 5 bases to trimming and J lost 8 bases, with 9 bases between them. In nucleotides, the CDR3 is TGTGCCAGCAGTCATGGGGGGGAAAAACTGTTTTTT. Protein product: CASSHGGEKLFF.

The rearrangement joins TRBV7-2 to TRBJ2-7; 9 bases map to TRBD1. The CDR3 is 15 amino acids. The V gene's germline CDR1 is SGHTA and CDR2 FQGNSA. J gave up 3 bases and V 0 bases, and 3 bases lay outside the gene matches. The CDR3 coding sequence is TGTGCCAGCAGCTTAGCGACAGGGGGGGGCTACGAGCAGTACTTC. Its translation is CASSLATGGGYEQYF.

The chain combines TRBV18 with TRBJ1-2, with 9 bases matching TRBD1. CDR3 length equals 15 residues. The germline V gene encodes CDR1 KGHSH and CDR2 LQKENI. The V segment lost 4 bases and the J segment 4 bases; nucleotides outside the gene matches: 7. CDR3 in amino acids: CASSRPGQGTYGYTF. In nucleotides, the CDR3 is TGTGCCAGCTCACGGCCGGGACAGGGTACCTATGGCTACACCTTC.

This clone qualifies as large (0.1 to 1%). The chain recombines TRBV7-9 with TRBJ2-7, with D possibly TRBD2 on 5 matching bases. The CDR3 consists of 13 residues. The germline V gene has CDR1 SEHNR and CDR2 FQNEAQ (reference sequence). Trimming shortened V by 8 bases and J by 6 bases, and 17 bases separated the two germline ends. The CDR3 is CASRQSQSGEQYF. DNA of the CDR3: TGTGCCAGCCGCCAGTCCCAAAGCGGCGAGCAGTACTTC.